These T cell receptor beta chains were read from a single sample in a study of cytomegalovirus exposure and HLA in healthy donors. Only in-frame clones appear in the TCRdb table, and some are missing; sequencing was by immunoSEQ multiplex PCR. Here the sample spans roughly 100,000 clones, approximately 77% being singletons. Sequenced material: PBMCs. These receptor sequences come from a woman aged 40 to 50 in good health and CMV-seronegative. CDR3s include the opening cysteine and the closing phenylalanine or tryptophan. Fields, in order: J gene, V gene, clone size, CDR3 protein. Size values are once, few and many counts, or a class for expanded clones, and some rows have none.

>TRBJ1-1|TRBV5-6|few
CASSQTGTGGLKVFF
>TRBJ1-2|TRBV29-1|.
CSATRGQGYTF
>TRBJ2-5|TRBV7-7|.
CASSWTSGEETQYF
>TRBJ1-2|TRBV19|.
CASSWDRLNYGYTF
>TRBJ2-7|TRBV6-5|.
CASALGGASSYEQYF
>TRBJ2-1|TRBV11-3|.
CASSLGTGSLDNEQFF
>TRBJ2-7|TRBV27|.
CASRLHLSYEQYF
>TRBJ1-4|TRBV19|once
CASKGTGRTNEKLFF
>TRBJ1-1|TRBV6-5|.
CASTMEGTGGTEAFF
>TRBJ1-2|TRBV6-5|.
CASSYRSGNGYTF